This T cell receptor (beta chain) was recorded in a study of OX40 agonist ivuxolimab in advanced cancers. TCRdb's table, derived via immunoSEQ multiplex PCR, lists solely in-frame clones and lacks some. The table has 20,000 to 30,000 clones, nearly 80% seen once. The germline V gene has CDR1 SGHAT and CDR2 FQNNGV. CDR3 length: 16 amino acids. Trimming took off 5 bases at V and 2 bases at J, with 15 bases between the two ends. Sequencing used CD4+ or CD8+ T cells sorted from blood, obtained in a trial of the OX40 agonist ivuxolimab. The receptor was derived from an adult with an advanced solid tumor such as melanoma, head and neck, liver or kidney cancer. This chain uses TRBV11-2 with TRBJ2-2; a possible D gene is TRBD2 (8 bases). The CDR3 sequence: CASSLREGANTGELFF. CDR3 nucleotide sequence: TGTGCCAGCAGCCTTCGGGAGGGGGCTAACACCGGGGAGCTGTTTTTT.